Here is one T cell receptor beta chain with its context. Its antigen is not identified. Terminally differentiated effector memory CD45RA+ cells were excluded from the naive CD8 cells, which were CD45RO-negative and positively selected for CCR7. These data belong to a study of shared clonotypes between healthy human individuals. General study points: Researchers sampled only blood; tissue repertoires likely differ. Sequencing depth was a factor that was expected to affect clonotype sharing among donors.

At deep level, the assay was performed. Measured with immunoSEQ multiplex PCR; TCRdb has only the in-frame clones, and not every one. The sample includes roughly 2,000,000 clones, approximately 94% of them seen just once. Germline lookup yields CDR1 GTSNPN and CDR2 SVGIG (reference sequence). The CDR3 has 16 residues. The V end was cut by 2 bases, the J end by 5 bases, with 21 bases between. Specimen: naive CD8+ T cells sorted from blood. The sequence derives from a man aged 18 to 29 in good health. The chain joins TRBV30 to TRBJ1-1, with no clear D. The CDR3 here is CAWSFGPGTPGTEAFF. The CDR3 DNA follows: TGTGCCTGGAGTTTTGGTCCCGGCACACCGGGGACTGAAGCTTTCTTT.